This entry features one TCR beta chain sequence. Its cognate antigen is unknown. A much larger clone differs from this one at a single base, so this may be a read error. This specimen comes from a study of CD8 T cells in ankylosing spondylitis. Library preparation for TCR beta used quantitative 5'-RACE with molecular barcodes. TCRdb passed the 5' RACE reads through MiXCR, listing each CDR3 protein once. Altogether 300,000 to 350,000 distinct CDR3 sequences are present, about a fifth being singletons, with the ten largest covering approximately 3.7%. CDR1 is SQVTM, CDR2 ANQGSEA, per germline. The CDR3 contains 15 residues. Trimming took off 6 bases at V and 5 bases at J, with 19 bases between the two ends. Broader study findings: Some motif variants had been reported before (in reactive arthritis synovial fluid and blood). Reports say disease-linked clones showed up significantly more in matched ankylosing spondylitis synovial fluid.

The receptor's source is a female donor with ankylosing spondylitis or in good health (not recorded which). The chain links TRBV29-1 to TRBJ2-2; no firm D call. Sequencing was done on a sample of blood, either unsorted or a sorted T cell fraction (not recorded which). The CDR3 spells CSVGTGRGSTGELFF. The CDR3 region has the DNA TGCAGCGTGGGAACCGGGCGTGGAAGTACCGGGGAGCTGTTTTTT.